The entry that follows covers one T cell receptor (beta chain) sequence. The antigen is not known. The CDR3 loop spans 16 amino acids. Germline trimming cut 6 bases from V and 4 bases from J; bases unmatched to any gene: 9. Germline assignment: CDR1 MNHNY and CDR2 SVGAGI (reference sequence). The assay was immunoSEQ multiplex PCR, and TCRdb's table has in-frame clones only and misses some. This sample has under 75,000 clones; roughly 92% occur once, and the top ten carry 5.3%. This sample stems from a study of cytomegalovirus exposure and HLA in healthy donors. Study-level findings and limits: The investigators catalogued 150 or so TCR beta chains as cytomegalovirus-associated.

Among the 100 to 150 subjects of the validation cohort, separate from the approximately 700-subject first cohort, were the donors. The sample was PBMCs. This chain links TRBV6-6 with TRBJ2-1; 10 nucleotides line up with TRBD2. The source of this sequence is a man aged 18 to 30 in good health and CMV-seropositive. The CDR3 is CASSSETSGLYNEQFF. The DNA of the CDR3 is TGTGCCAGCAGCTCAGAGACTAGCGGGCTATACAATGAGCAGTTCTTC.